A single T cell receptor (beta chain) is shown here with its context. The antigen is not known. Trimming cost V 2 bases and J 4 bases, with 7 bases left between them. The length of the CDR3 is 13 residues. Germline V CDR1 and CDR2: MNHEY, SVGAGI. Profiled with immunoSEQ multiplex PCR; TCRdb holds only in-frame clones, not every one. The table shows fewer than 200,000 clones, with approximately 90% occurring only once. The entry originates in a study of T cell responses to AZD1222 COVID-19 vaccine. Broader study findings: Repertoire sampling happened only post peak T cell response. Receipt of two AZD1222 doses was followed by a rise in Spike-specific TCR breadth and depth.

Sequenced here: peripheral blood, sampled on day 0 of AZD1222 vaccination. The V and J genes are TRBV6-5 and TRBJ2-3; D is unresolved. This sequence was found in an adult in good health. Here the CDR3 DNA reads TGTGCCAGCAGTTACCCCACCTCAGATACGCAGTATTTT. It translates to CASSYPTSDTQYF.